These 26 T cell receptor beta chains came from one sample sequenced in a study of T cells in localized non-small cell lung cancer. Method: immunoSEQ multiplex PCR; TCRdb's copy keeps in-frame clones and lacks some. The sample carries fewer than 95,000 clones, roughly 90% recorded once. Here the sequenced sample was PBMCs, taken before any cancer treatment. The source is a woman aged 35-75 years with stage II squamous cell lung carcinoma.

This chain connects TRBV19 to TRBJ1-1, with a weak D call TRBD1 (6 bases). This CDR3 comprises 14 residues. V lost 7 bases to trimming and J lost 6 bases, with 18 bases between them. Germline CDR1 LNHDA, CDR2 SQIVND (reference sequence). DNA for the CDR3: TGTGCCAGTACCGAAGGGACACGGTGGGCTGAAGCTTTCTTT. Its protein is CASTEGTRWAEAFF.

The rearrangement uses TRBV5-1 and TRBJ2-1, with D unresolved. Trimming shortened V by 7 bases and J by 6 bases, and 17 bases separated the two germline ends. The CDR3 runs 14 residues. CDR1 and CDR2 from the germline V gene are SGHRS and YFSETQ. The CDR3 coding sequence is TGCGCCAGCCAACGGACGAGGTCGGGCAATGAGCAGTTCTTC. It specifies CASQRTRSGNEQFF. Drawing the rest from reference TRBV5-1 and TRBJ2-1, the complete variable domain is KAGVTQTPRYLIKTRGQQVTLSCSPISGHRSVSWYQQTPGQGLQFLFEYFSETQRNKGNFPGRFSGRQFSNSRSEMNVSTLELGDSALYLCASQRTRSGNEQFFGPGTRLTVL.

The gene calls are TRBV18 and TRBJ2-7; D remains unclear. This CDR3 comprises 14 residues. Germline V gives CDR1 KGHSH, CDR2 LQKENI. The ends were cut back, 3 bases at V and 1 base at J, with 10 bases in the middle. The CDR3 DNA reads as TGTGCCAGCTCACCCTCTCCAGATTCCTACGAGCAGTACTTC. Translated, it gives CASSPSPDSYEQYF. Based on the CDR3 plus reference TRBV18 and TRBJ2-7, the full variable domain is NAGVMQNPRHLVRRRGQEARLRCSPMKGHSHVYWYRQLPEEGLKFMVYLQKENIIDESGMPKERFSAEFPKEGPSILRIQQVVRGDSAAYFCASSPSPDSYEQYFGPGTRLTVT.

This chain links TRBV7-9 with TRBJ1-5, with a weak D call TRBD1 (5 bases). CDR1 is SEHNR, CDR2 FQNEAQ, per germline (reference sequence). The CDR3 extends over 14 amino acids. V shed 5 bases and J shed 6 bases, with 14 bases lying between them. The CDR3 region is CASSPLGVLQPQHF. The DNA of the CDR3 is TGTGCCAGCAGCCCCCTGGGGGTCCTTCAGCCCCAGCATTTT.

The chain employs TRBV6-6 and TRBJ2-1; 7 bases are shared with TRBD2. The CDR3 is 14 amino acids. The V and J ends lost 4 bases and 7 bases, in that order; junction bases with no gene match: 7. The V gene's germline CDR1 is MNHNY and CDR2 SVGAGI (reference sequence). The CDR3: CASSLASGLNEQFF. As DNA, the CDR3 is TGTGCCAGCAGTTTGGCTAGCGGCCTAAATGAGCAGTTCTTC.

The chain has TRBV9 and TRBJ2-1; 11 nucleotides match TRBD2. The V gene's germline CDR1 is SGDLS and CDR2 YYNGEE. Trimming removed 4 bases from V and 9 bases from J; junction bases left unmatched: 6. This CDR3 has 14 residues. The chain's CDR3 is CASSLAGGDGEQFF. The CDR3 DNA is TGTGCCAGCAGCTTAGCGGGAGGGGACGGTGAGCAGTTCTTC.

V usage is TRBV29-1 and J usage is TRBJ2-5; possible D gene TRBD2, 6 bases. The CDR3 length is 14 residues. Trimming took 4 bases from V and 9 from J, leaving 21 bases between them. The V gene's germline CDR1 is SQVTM and CDR2 ANQGSEA. CDR3 bases: TGCAGCGTTGCCCTCGGTAGGGTTGGAGGGGCCCAGTACTTC. It encodes CSVALGRVGGAQYF.

The gene calls are TRBV6-6 and TRBJ1-5; unclear D gene. Germline V gene data show CDR1 as MNHNY and CDR2 as SVGAGI (reference sequence). The CDR3 runs 11 residues. Trimming took 6 bases from V and 9 from J, leaving 9 bases between them. This CDR3 is CASSPGWPQHF. CDR3 coding DNA: TGTGCCAGCAGCCCCGGTTGGCCCCAGCATTTT.

The rearrangement uses TRBV9 and TRBJ2-3; 8 bases are shared with TRBD2. J gave up 0 bases and V 5 bases, and 20 bases lay outside the gene matches. Germline assignment: CDR1 SGDLS and CDR2 YYNGEE. The CDR3 runs to 20 residues. CDR3 sequence reads: CASSPKGRGAGARSTDTQYF. For the CDR3, the DNA is TGTGCCAGCAGTCCTAAGGGGAGGGGAGCGGGAGCTCGTAGCACAGATACGCAGTATTTT.

The chain carries TRBV6-1 and TRBJ1-2; 8 nucleotides align to TRBD1. Germline trimming cut 1 base from V and 4 bases from J; bases unmatched to any gene: 2. CDR3 length: 14 residues. Germline CDR1 MNHNS, CDR2 SASEGT. The CDR3: CASSEVDRAYGYTF. CDR3 coding DNA: TGTGCCAGCAGTGAAGTGGACAGGGCCTATGGCTACACCTTC.

This chain uses TRBV7-9 with TRBJ1-2, with D maybe TRBD1 (5 bases). Germline V CDR1 and CDR2: SEHNR, FQNEAQ (reference sequence). This CDR3 has 15 residues. V gave up 1 base and J gave up 4 bases, with 13 bases separating them. The CDR3 coding sequence is TGTGCCAGCAGCTTAGAACGGCAGGGATTCTATGGCTACACCTTC. Translation gives CASSLERQGFYGYTF. Complete variable domain (other parts from reference TRBV7-9 and TRBJ1-2): DTGVSQNPRHKITKRGQNVTFRCDPISEHNRLYWYRQTLGQGPEFLTYFQNEAQLEKSRLLSDRFSAERPKGSFSTLEIQRTEQGDSAMYLCASSLERQGFYGYTFGSGTRLTVV.

The chain has TRBV18 and TRBJ1-5, with D perhaps matching TRBD1 (5 bases). Germline V CDR1 and CDR2: KGHSH, LQKENI. Trimming left V 6 bases short and J 7 bases short, with 22 bases between. The CDR3 is made up of 16 amino acids. DNA of the CDR3: TGTGCCAGCTCGCCCGCGGGACTCAGGACGGGGCAGCCCCAGCATTTT. Encoded protein: CASSPAGLRTGQPQHF.

The V and J genes are TRBV5-6 and TRBJ1-1, with unresolved D. V was trimmed by 0 bases and J by 3 bases, leaving 15 bases between them. Germline CDR1 SGHDT, CDR2 YYEEEE. The length of the CDR3 is 16 residues. DNA of the CDR3: TGTGCCAGCAGCTTGGGATCCGGATCCCGGGACACTGAAGCTTTCTTT. Amino acids: CASSLGSGSRDTEAFF.

This chain joins TRBV5-1 and TRBJ2-2, with 14 bases that match TRBD2. V shed 3 bases and J 2 bases; nucleotides not matched to a gene: 9. CDR1 is SGHRS, CDR2 YFSETQ, per germline. The CDR3 contains 19 residues. The CDR3: CASSWGLAGVNKNTGELFF. In DNA form, the CDR3 reads TGCGCCAGCAGCTGGGGACTAGCGGGAGTCAATAAAAACACCGGGGAGCTGTTTTTT.

The chain links TRBV4-1 to TRBJ1-4, with D perhaps matching TRBD1 (6 bases). CDR1 is MGHRA and CDR2 is YSYEKL in the germline V gene. The CDR3 runs 18 residues. V dropped 1 base and J dropped 3 bases, with 18 bases sitting between them. CDR3 nucleotide sequence: TGCGCCAGCAGCCAAGTGGGGAGGGGGGCATTGGCTAATGAAAAACTGTTTTTT. It yields the protein CASSQVGRGALANEKLFF.

This clone was picked up one time. This rearrangement joins TRBV19 to TRBJ2-1; 7 bases map to TRBD2. The CDR3 runs to 16 residues. V shed 4 bases and J 1 base; nucleotides not matched to a gene: 7. Germline V lookup: CDR1 LNHDA, CDR2 SQIVND (reference sequence). CDR3 bases: TGTGCCAGTAGTACCCCTGGGGGGGAGTCCTACAATGAGCAGTTCTTC. This sequence encodes CASSTPGGESYNEQFF.

The gene calls are TRBV5-6 and TRBJ1-3; weak D call: TRBD1 (6 bases). Germline V gene lookup returns CDR1 SGHDT and CDR2 YYEEEE. The CDR3 has 14 amino acids. V lost 0 bases and J lost 2, with 6 bases in between. For the CDR3, the DNA is TGTGCCAGCAGCTTGGACAGGGCTGGAAACACCATATATTTT. Its protein is CASSLDRAGNTIYF.

The chain links TRBV19 to TRBJ1-2, with 8 positions matching TRBD1. The germline gives CDR1 LNHDA, CDR2 SQIVND (reference sequence). CDR3 length: 16 amino acids. The ends lost 5 bases at V and 3 bases at J; junction bases unmatched: 11. The CDR3: CASSPARGQGDYGYTF. Here the CDR3 DNA reads TGTGCCAGTAGTCCCGCCCGCGGACAGGGCGACTATGGCTACACCTTC.

The chain links TRBV7-9 to TRBJ1-3; D ambiguous. The germline V gene encodes CDR1 SEHNR and CDR2 FQNEAQ (reference sequence). The CDR3 totals 12 residues. The V end was cut by 2 bases, the J end by 1 base, with 0 bases between. The DNA for the CDR3 is TGTGCCAGCAGCTTATCTGGAAACACCATATATTTT. Translated: CASSLSGNTIYF.

V usage is TRBV29-1 and J usage is TRBJ1-2; no reliable D call. Germline V CDR1 and CDR2: SQVTM, ANQGSEA. V shed 6 bases and J shed 8 bases, with 13 bases lying between them. The CDR3 totals 11 residues. The CDR3 loop is CSVSFMGGYTF. CDR3 sequence (DNA): TGCAGCGTGAGCTTTATGGGGGGCTACACCTTC. Variable domain in full (rest from reference TRBV29-1 and TRBJ1-2): SAVISQKPSRDICQRGTSLTIQCQVDSQVTMMFWYRQQPGQSLTLIATANQGSEATYESGFVIDKFPISRPNLTFSTLTVSNMSPEDSSIYLCSVSFMGGYTFGSGTRLTVV.

The chain recombines TRBV19 with TRBJ2-3; TRBD2 matches 9 bases. V was pared by 10 bases and J by 5 bases, with 7 bases of the junction left unmatched. Germline assignment: CDR1 LNHDA and CDR2 SQIVND (reference sequence). The CDR3 covers 13 residues. The CDR3 loop reads CATAGGPIDTQYF. CDR3 DNA sequence: TGTGCCACCGCGGGGGGGCCCATAGATACGCAGTATTTT.

About this clone itself: Likely a read error: the CDR3 ends without its conserved phenylalanine or tryptophan. It is unclear where the CDR3 begins or ends on the DNA, so no DNA is shown, and the CDR3 is as TCRdb lists it. The chain links TRBV7-9 to TRBJ1-2; the table's D call, TRBD1, was not checked against the DNA. The CDR3 extends over 9 residues, inclusive of both ends. Germline values: CDR1 SEHNR, CDR2 FQNEAQ (reference sequence). CDR3 in amino acids: CASSAQGSL.

This clone has only one observation. CDR3 loop: CASSLVVALSGRGLNEQFF. In nucleotides, the CDR3 is TGTGCCAGCAGCTTAGTAGTGGCGCTTAGCGGGAGAGGCCTCAATGAGCAGTTCTTC. The V gene is TRBV7-2, the J gene TRBJ2-1, with 9 bases matching TRBD2. This CDR3 has 19 residues. Germline lookup yields CDR1 SGHTA and CDR2 FQGNSA. The junction had 16 bases not matched to a gene; V was cut back by 1 base and J by 6 bases.

Turning to this clone: The germline gene is not matched at one end of the junction; a read error may be the cause. The V gene is TRBV7-8, the J gene TRBJ1-2; D call uncertain. This CDR3 is built from 14 residues. The germline CDR1 and CDR2 sequences are SGHVS and FQNEAQ. The CDR3 sequence is CASSLDWRNYGYTF. The CDR3 nucleotides read TGTGCCAGCAGTTTAGACTGGAGAAACTATGGCTACACCTTC.

V usage is TRBV7-9 and J usage is TRBJ1-1, with 7 bases aligning to TRBD1. In germline, CDR1 is SEHNR, CDR2 FQNEAQ (reference sequence). V shed 3 bases and J 0 bases; nucleotides not matched to a gene: 7. The CDR3 covers 16 residues. CDR3 protein: CASSFGQAAMNTEAFF. The CDR3 nucleotides are TGTGCCAGCAGCTTCGGACAGGCTGCGATGAACACTGAAGCTTTCTTT.

This clone was observed a handful of times. CDR3 in DNA: TGTGCCAGCAGTTACCTGGACCAGGGCGAGCAGTACTTC. Protein sequence: CASSYLDQGEQYF. The chain uses TRBV6-6 and TRBJ2-7; D is perhaps TRBD1 (5 bases). V gave up 2 bases and J gave up 6 bases, with 11 bases separating them. Germline-derived CDR1 and CDR2 are MNHNY and SVGAGI (reference sequence). The CDR3 is 13 residues long.